The 5 T cell receptor beta chains listed next were all sequenced from one sample in a study of blood T cells in healthy people across ages. A second PCR, run for about 7 to 11 cycles, used a sample-barcoded 5' primer plus a J-beta primer mix. TCRdb redid the calling of the 5' RACE reads with MiXCR, one entry per CDR3 protein. The sample records around 990,000 distinct CDR3 sequences, around 25% being singletons. A further study also used this sample, focusing on T cells of mothers and their children.

The source material was blood. Receptors were obtained from a girl aged 2 to 9 in good health.

This clonotype was observed at least ten times. This sequence joins TRBV12-3 or TRBV12-4 and TRBJ2-7; D assignment may be TRBD1 or TRBD2 (5 bases each). The length of the CDR3 is 12 residues. The V gene lost 4 bases and the J gene lost 3 bases, with 7 bases spanning the gap. The CDR3 nucleotides read TGTGCCAGCAGTTGGGGGAACTACGAGCAGTACTTC. Amino acid sequence: CASSWGNYEQYF.

The DNA for the CDR3 is TGCGCCAGCAGCCCTAGGGAGGGACGAAGCACAGATACGCAGTATTTT. Translation gives CASSPREGRSTDTQYF. This rearrangement joins TRBV4-1 to TRBJ2-3; 7 positions match TRBD2. Unmatched junction bases numbered 7, after V lost 4 bases and J lost 0 bases. Germline V gene data show CDR1 as MGHRA and CDR2 as YSYEKL. CDR3 size: 16 residues.

The chain joins TRBV28 to TRBJ2-5; D not resolved. Trimming pared 3 bases from V and 2 bases from J, leaving 13 bases between. The CDR3 loop spans 15 amino acids. Germline V gene sequence: CDR1 MDHEN, CDR2 SYDVKM. CDR3 loop: CASSFNGQSQETQYF. Here the CDR3 DNA reads TGTGCCAGCAGTTTTAACGGTCAGTCACAAGAGACCCAGTACTTC.

J is TRBJ2-2 and V is TRBV20-1, with 10 bases that match TRBD2. The CDR3 runs 14 residues. CDR1 is DFQATT, CDR2 SNEGSKA, per germline (reference sequence). The J segment lost 8 bases and the V segment lost 2 bases, leaving 5 bases of the junction unmatched. The CDR3 spells CSARLAGDVGELFF. In DNA, the CDR3 is TGCAGTGCTAGACTAGCGGGAGATGTAGGGGAGCTGTTTTTT.

The chain combines TRBV20-1 with TRBJ2-3; TRBD2 agrees at 7 bases. Trimming took 5 bases from V and 2 from J; bases not matched to a gene: 10. Germline lookup yields CDR1 DFQATT and CDR2 SNEGSKA (reference sequence). This CDR3 has 15 amino acids. The CDR3 spells CSAAVPGLSTDTQYF. CDR3 nucleotides: TGCAGTGCTGCGGTACCGGGACTATCCACAGATACGCAGTATTTT.